A selection of T cell receptor beta chains follows, all from one sample in a study of T cell repertoires and leukemia-associated antigens. TCRdb recomputed calls from the 5' RACE reads with MiXCR, one row per CDR3 protein. Found here are about 9,800 distinct CDR3 sequences, less than 55% of them singletons; the top ten hold approximately 60%. These receptors are not linked to any known antigen. Specimen: CD3+ T cells sorted from blood and cultured. These receptors were taken from a female donor in good health. Each CDR3 is given with its conserved first and last residue. Each record gives: CDR3 protein, CDR3 DNA, clone size, D gene, J gene, V gene. A D gene is named only where the DNA matches it firmly. Not every row has a clone size; where given, it reads once, few, many or a size class.

CASSLDFSGRGEQFF TGTGCCAGCAGCTTAGACTTTAGCGGGAGGGGTGAGCAGTTCTTC - TRBD2 TRBJ2-1 TRBV11-2
CSAIPGQGSDTQYF TGCAGTGCGATCCCGGGACAGGGGTCAGATACGCAGTATTTT - TRBD1 TRBJ2-3 TRBV20-1
CSAQQGSYEQYF TGCAGTGCCCAGCAGGGCTCCTACGAGCAGTACTTC few - TRBJ2-7 TRBV20-1
CASSPNPGTGDGYTF TGTGCCAGCAGCCCGAATCCCGGGACAGGGGATGGCTACACCTTC large TRBD1 TRBJ1-2 TRBV7-6
CACARGGGEKLFF TGTGCCTGCGCCAGAGGGGGGGGTGAAAAACTGTTTTTT medium-sized - TRBJ1-4 TRBV6-5
CASSLVTSGRDRQSF TGCGCCAGCAGCTTGGTGACTAGCGGGAGGGATCGGCAGTCCTTC - TRBD2 TRBJ2-1 TRBV5-1
CASSSPDRVNTEAFF TGTGCCAGCAGCTCCCCGGACAGGGTGAACACTGAAGCTTTCTTT once TRBD1 TRBJ1-1 TRBV7-9
CSPLSSYEQYF TGCAGCCCACTCAGCTCCTACGAGCAGTACTTC - - TRBJ2-7 TRBV20-1
CASSSGQTLSGTQYF TGTGCCAGCAGCTCGGGACAGACCCTCTCGGGTACGCAGTATTTT many TRBD1 TRBJ2-3 TRBV5-6
CSGRLSSGANVLTF TGCAGTGGGCGACTGAGCTCTGGGGCCAACGTCCTGACTTTC many - TRBJ2-6 TRBV20-1
CASSPAGFTDTQYF TGTGCCAGCAGCCCGGCGGGGTTCACAGATACGCAGTATTTT many - TRBJ2-3 TRBV7-3
CSAGRQGPYNEQFF TGCAGTGCGGGTCGACAGGGACCCTACAATGAGCAGTTCTTC few TRBD1 TRBJ2-1 TRBV20-1
CASSVDEIGYTF TGTGCCAGCAGCGTAGATGAGATTGGCTACACCTTC few - TRBJ1-2 TRBV9
CASSPSLTDTQYF TGTGCCAGCAGCCCCAGTCTCACAGATACGCAGTATTTT many - TRBJ2-3 TRBV7-8
CASSTEGGGRDEQYF TGTGCCAGCAGTACAGAGGGGGGGGGCAGGGACGAGCAGTACTTC many - TRBJ2-7 TRBV28
CASSSGGGLYTF TGTGCCAGCAGTTCCGGCGGGGGGTTGTACACCTTC - - TRBJ1-2 TRBV27
CASSTLTSTDTQYF TGTGCCAGCAGCACCCTAACCAGCACAGATACGCAGTATTTT - - TRBJ2-3 TRBV5-6
CASSYPGQGDTGELFF TGTGCCAGCAGTTACCCGGGACAGGGGGACACCGGGGAGCTGTTTTTT medium-sized TRBD1 TRBJ2-2 TRBV6-5
CASSLKPPLAGGLHEQYF TGTGCCAGCAGCTTAAAACCTCCGCTAGCGGGAGGGCTCCACGAGCAGTACTTC many TRBD2 TRBJ2-7 TRBV7-3
CSARPSGRVETEAFF TGCAGTGCTAGACCCTCGGGCAGGGTGGAAACTGAAGCTTTCTTT - - TRBJ1-1 TRBV20-1
CASSQEKLRTGGPNTGELFF TGTGCCAGCAGCCAAGAAAAACTTAGGACAGGGGGCCCGAACACCGGGGAGCTGTTTTTT - TRBD1 TRBJ2-2 TRBV4-2
CASSLGPPCFLDTQYF - - - TRBJ2-3 TRBV7-9
CASSPRPTSDEQFF TGTGCCAGCAGCCCACGGCCGACTTCGGATGAGCAGTTCTTC - - TRBJ2-1 TRBV3-1
CAGSLPRGAGMNTEAFF TGTGCCGGCAGCCTCCCCAGGGGGGCGGGGATGAACACTGAAGCATTCTTT - TRBD1 TRBJ1-1 TRBV7-9
CATLGGTSYETQYF TGTGCCACACTAGGGGGGACTAGCTACGAGACCCAGTACTTC - TRBD2 TRBJ2-5 TRBV6-1
CASSLDTSGYTF TGTGCCAGCAGTTTAGACACCTCTGGCTACACCTTC few - TRBJ1-2 TRBV12-3/TRBV12-4
CASSPRRGLPDNERFF TGTGCCAGCTCACCCCGCAGGGGGCTACCTGACAATGAGCGGTTCTTC few TRBD1 TRBJ2-1 TRBV18
CASRQEINNEQFF TGTGCCAGCAGACAAGAGATAAACAATGAGCAGTTCTTC few - TRBJ2-1 TRBV12-3/TRBV12-4
CASSFGSLDEAFF TGTGCCAGCAGTTTCGGGAGCCTTGATGAAGCTTTCTTT medium-sized - TRBJ1-1 TRBV12-3/TRBV12-4
CATSRRSIALNEQFF TGTGCCACCAGCCGGAGGTCAATCGCCCTAAATGAGCAGTTCTTC few - TRBJ2-1 TRBV24-1
CTSSLGERGYNEQFF TGCACCAGCAGCCTAGGGGAGAGAGGGTACAATGAGCAGTTCTTC - - TRBJ2-1 TRBV4-3
CASGFGGGLSYEQYF TGCGCCAGCGGCTTTGGAGGGGGCCTCTCCTACGAGCAGTACTTC - - TRBJ2-7 TRBV5-1
CASSFQAGATGELLF TGTGCTAGCAGCTTTCAAGCGGGAGCGACCGGGGAGCTGCTTTTT - TRBD2 TRBJ2-2 TRBV7-7
CASSYSWAGSGAGANVLTF TGTGCCAGCAGTTACTCGTGGGCAGGGTCGGGAGCTGGGGCCAACGTCCTGACTTTC few - TRBJ2-6 TRBV6-5
CSATPGTGTYEQYF TGCAGTGCCACTCCCGGGACAGGGACCTACGAGCAGTACTTC medium-sized TRBD1 TRBJ2-7 TRBV20-1
CASSFNLSNAGELFF TGTGCCAGCAGCTTCAACCTCTCGAACGCCGGGGAGCTGTTTTTT - - TRBJ2-2 TRBV7-2
CVSSPRGGPETQYF TGTGTCAGCAGCCCCCGGGGTGGCCCGGAGACCCAGTACTTC - - TRBJ2-5 TRBV9
CSVEQNDAEAFF TGCAGCGTTGAACAGAATGACGCTGAAGCTTTCTTT medium-sized - TRBJ1-1 TRBV29-1
CSATPGALEQYF TGCAGTGCTACCCCTGGGGCTCTCGAGCAGTACTTC few - TRBJ2-7 TRBV20-1
CASSQGEGADTQYF TGTGCCAGCAGTCAAGGGGAAGGGGCAGATACGCAGTATTTT - - TRBJ2-3 TRBV6-1
CARDDGYTF TGTGCCCGTGACGATGGCTACACTTTC - - TRBJ1-2 TRBV30
CASSGTSGFTDTQYF TGTGCCAGCAGTGGAACTAGCGGGTTCACAGATACGCAGTATTTT - TRBD2 TRBJ2-3 TRBV25-1
CASSQSSGYEQYF TGTGCCAGCAGCCAATCTAGCGGCTACGAGCAGTACTTC - TRBD2 TRBJ2-7 TRBV3-1
CASSLSSGIPDTQYF TGTGCCAGCAGTTTATCTAGCGGGATCCCAGATACGCAGTATTTT - TRBD2 TRBJ2-3 TRBV27
CSARRDSNNSPLHF TGCAGTGCTAGGAGGGACAGTAATAATTCACCCCTCCACTTT medium-sized TRBD1 TRBJ1-6 TRBV20-1
CASSLGAPEANEQYF TGCGCCAGCAGCTTGGGAGCCCCAGAAGCTAACGAGCAGTACTTC few - TRBJ2-7 TRBV5-1
CASSRPSAKNIQYF TGTGCCAGCAGCCGCCCCTCAGCCAAAAACATTCAGTACTTC medium-sized - TRBJ2-4 TRBV5-4
CASSLDPMGALNQPQHF TGCGCCAGCAGCTTGGACCCTATGGGGGCCCTAAATCAGCCCCAGCATTTT few - TRBJ1-5 TRBV5-1
CASRPGVHFTDTQYF TGTGCCAGCAGGCCTGGGGTTCACTTCACAGATACGCAGTATTTC - - TRBJ2-3 TRBV27
CASSQTQGSRETQYF TGCGCCAGCAGCCAGACCCAGGGGTCGCGAGAGACCCAGTACTTC - - TRBJ2-5 TRBV4-1
CSASILAGGYGEQFF TGCAGTGCTAGTATCCTAGCGGGAGGATACGGTGAGCAGTTCTTC - TRBD2 TRBJ2-1 TRBV20-1
CASSYLATSYNEQFF TGCGCCAGCAGTTATCTAGCGACATCCTACAATGAGCAGTTCTTC many - TRBJ2-1 TRBV5-1
CASSLGKTNTEAFF TGTGCCAGCAGCTTAGGGAAGACGAACACTGAAGCTTTCTTT few - TRBJ1-1 TRBV7-8
CSALTSGRAYEQFF TGCAGTGCTCTGACTAGCGGGAGGGCCTATGAGCAGTTCTTC medium-sized TRBD2 TRBJ2-1 TRBV20-1
CASSGTGYEQYF TGTGCCAGCAGCGGGACAGGATACGAGCAGTACTTC few TRBD1 TRBJ2-7 TRBV7-2